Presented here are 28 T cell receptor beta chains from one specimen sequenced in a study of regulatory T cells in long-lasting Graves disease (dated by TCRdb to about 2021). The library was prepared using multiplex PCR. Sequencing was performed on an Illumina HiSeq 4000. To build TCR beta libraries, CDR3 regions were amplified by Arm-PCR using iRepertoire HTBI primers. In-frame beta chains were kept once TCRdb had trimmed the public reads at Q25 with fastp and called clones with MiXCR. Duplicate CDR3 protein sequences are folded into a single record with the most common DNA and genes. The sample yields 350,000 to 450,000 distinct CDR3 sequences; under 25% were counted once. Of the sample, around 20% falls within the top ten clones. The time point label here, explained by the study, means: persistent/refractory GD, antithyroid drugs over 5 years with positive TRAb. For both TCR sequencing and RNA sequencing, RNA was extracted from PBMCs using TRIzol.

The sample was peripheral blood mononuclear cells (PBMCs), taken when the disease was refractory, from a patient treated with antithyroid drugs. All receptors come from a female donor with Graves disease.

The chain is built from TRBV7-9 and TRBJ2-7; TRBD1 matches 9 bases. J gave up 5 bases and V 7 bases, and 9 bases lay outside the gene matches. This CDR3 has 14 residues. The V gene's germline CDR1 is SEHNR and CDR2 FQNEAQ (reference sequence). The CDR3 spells CASTWGTGRDEQYF. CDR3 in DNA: TGTGCCAGCACCTGGGGGACAGGGAGGGACGAGCAGTACTTC.

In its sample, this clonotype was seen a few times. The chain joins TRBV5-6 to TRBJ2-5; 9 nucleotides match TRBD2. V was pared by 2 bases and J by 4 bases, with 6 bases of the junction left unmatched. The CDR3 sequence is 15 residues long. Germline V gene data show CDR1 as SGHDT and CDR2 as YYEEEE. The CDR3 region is CASSFNRREGETQYF. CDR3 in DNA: TGTGCCAGCAGCTTTAACCGGCGGGAGGGAGAGACCCAGTACTTC.

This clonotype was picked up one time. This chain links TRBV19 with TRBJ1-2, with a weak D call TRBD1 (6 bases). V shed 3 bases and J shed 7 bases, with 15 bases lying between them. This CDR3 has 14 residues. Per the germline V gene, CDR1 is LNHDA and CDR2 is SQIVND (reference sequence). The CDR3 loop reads CASSIVHRDTGYTF. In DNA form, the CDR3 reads TGTGCCAGTAGTATCGTCCACAGGGATACTGGCTACACCTTC.

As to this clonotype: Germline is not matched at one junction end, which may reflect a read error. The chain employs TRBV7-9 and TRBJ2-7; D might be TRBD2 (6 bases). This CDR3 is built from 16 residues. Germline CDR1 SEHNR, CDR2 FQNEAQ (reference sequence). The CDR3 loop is CASSLAGGTSSYERYF. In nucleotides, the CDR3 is TGTGCCAGCAGCTTAGCAGGCGGGACGAGCTCCTACGAGCGGTACTTC. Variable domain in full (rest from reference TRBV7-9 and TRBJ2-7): DTGVSQNPRHKITKRGQNVTFRCDPISEHNRLYWYRQTLGQGPEFLTYFQNEAQLEKSRLLSDRFSAERPKGSFSTLEIQRTEQGDSAMYLCASSLAGGTSSYERYFGPGTRLTVT.

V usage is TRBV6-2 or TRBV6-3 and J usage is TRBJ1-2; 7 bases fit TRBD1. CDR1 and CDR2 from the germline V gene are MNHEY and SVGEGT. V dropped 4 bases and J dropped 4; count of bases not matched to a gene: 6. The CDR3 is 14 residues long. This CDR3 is CASSFFRQGYGYTF. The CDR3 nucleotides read TGTGCCAGCAGTTTCTTCCGACAGGGCTATGGCTACACCTTC.

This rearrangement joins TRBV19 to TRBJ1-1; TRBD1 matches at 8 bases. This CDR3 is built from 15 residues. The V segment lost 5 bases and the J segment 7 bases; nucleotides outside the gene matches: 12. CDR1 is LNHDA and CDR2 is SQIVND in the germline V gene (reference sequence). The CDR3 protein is CASSPPGQGKGEAFF. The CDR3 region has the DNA TGTGCCAGTAGTCCCCCTGGACAGGGAAAGGGTGAAGCTTTCTTT. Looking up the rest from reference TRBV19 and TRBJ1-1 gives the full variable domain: DGGITQSPKYLFRKEGQNVTLSCEQNLNHDAMYWYRQDPGQGLRLIYYSQIVNDFQKGDIAEGYSVSREKKESFPLTVTSAQKNPTAFYLCASSPPGQGKGEAFFGQGTRLTVV.

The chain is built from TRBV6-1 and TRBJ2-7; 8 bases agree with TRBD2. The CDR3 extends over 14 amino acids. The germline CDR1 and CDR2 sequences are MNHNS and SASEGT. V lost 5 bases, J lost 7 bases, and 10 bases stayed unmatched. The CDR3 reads CASSKRAGAGEQYF. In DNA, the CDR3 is TGTGCCAGCAGTAAACGAGCGGGAGCGGGGGAGCAGTACTTC.

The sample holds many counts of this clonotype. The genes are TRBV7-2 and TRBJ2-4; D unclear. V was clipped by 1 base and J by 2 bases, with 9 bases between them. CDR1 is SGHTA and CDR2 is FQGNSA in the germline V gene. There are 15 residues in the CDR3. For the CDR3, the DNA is TGTGCCAGCAGCTTAGTTGACGGGCCCAAAAACATTCAGTACTTC. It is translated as CASSLVDGPKNIQYF.

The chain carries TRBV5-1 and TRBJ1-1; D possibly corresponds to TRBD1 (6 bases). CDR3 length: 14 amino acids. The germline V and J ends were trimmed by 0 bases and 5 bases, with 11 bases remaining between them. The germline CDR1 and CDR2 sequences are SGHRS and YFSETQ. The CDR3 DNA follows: TGCGCCAGCAGCTTGGGAGTTAGGGGGACTGAAGCTTTCTTT. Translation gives CASSLGVRGTEAFF.

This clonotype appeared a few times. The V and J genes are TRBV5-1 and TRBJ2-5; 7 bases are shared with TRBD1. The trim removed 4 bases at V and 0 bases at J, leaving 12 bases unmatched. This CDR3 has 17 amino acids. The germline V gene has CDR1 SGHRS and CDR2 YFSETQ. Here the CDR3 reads CASSKRGSGGHQETQYF. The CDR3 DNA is TGCGCCAGCAGCAAAAGGGGGTCAGGGGGTCACCAAGAGACCCAGTACTTC.

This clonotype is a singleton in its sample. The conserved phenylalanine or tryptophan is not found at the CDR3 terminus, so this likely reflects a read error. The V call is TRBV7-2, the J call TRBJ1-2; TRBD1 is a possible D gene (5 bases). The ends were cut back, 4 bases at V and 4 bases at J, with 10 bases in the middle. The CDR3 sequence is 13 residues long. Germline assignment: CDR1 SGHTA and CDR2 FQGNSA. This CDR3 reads CASSSRAGYGYTL. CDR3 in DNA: TGTGCCAGCAGCTCCAGGGCAGGCTATGGCTACACCCTC.

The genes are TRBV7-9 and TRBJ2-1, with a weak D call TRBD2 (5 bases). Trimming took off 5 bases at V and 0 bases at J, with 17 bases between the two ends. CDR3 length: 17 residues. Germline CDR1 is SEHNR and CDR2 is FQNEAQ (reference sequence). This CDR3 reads CASSRRSSGDSYNEQFF. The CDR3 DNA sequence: TGTGCCAGCAGCCGGAGGAGCAGCGGTGACTCCTACAATGAGCAGTTCTTC.

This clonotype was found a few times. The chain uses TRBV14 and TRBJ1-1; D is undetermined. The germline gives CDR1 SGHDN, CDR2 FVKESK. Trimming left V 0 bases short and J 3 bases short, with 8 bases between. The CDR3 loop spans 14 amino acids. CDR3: CASSQELGYTEAFF. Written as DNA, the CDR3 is TGTGCCAGCAGCCAAGAACTGGGGTACACTGAAGCTTTCTTT. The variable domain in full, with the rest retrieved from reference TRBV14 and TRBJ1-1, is EAGVTQFPSHSVIEKGQTVTLRCDPISGHDNLYWYRRVMGKEIKFLLHFVKESKQDESGMPNNRFLAERTGGTYSTLKVQPAELEDSGVYFCASSQELGYTEAFFGQGTRLTVV.

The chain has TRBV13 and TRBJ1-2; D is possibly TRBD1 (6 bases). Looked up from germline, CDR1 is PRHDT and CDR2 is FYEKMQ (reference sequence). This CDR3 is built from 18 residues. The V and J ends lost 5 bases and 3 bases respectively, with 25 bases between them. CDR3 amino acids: CASSPRDTAIARDYGYTF. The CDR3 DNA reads TGTGCCAGCAGCCCTAGGGACACCGCCATCGCCCGGGACTATGGCTACACCTTC.

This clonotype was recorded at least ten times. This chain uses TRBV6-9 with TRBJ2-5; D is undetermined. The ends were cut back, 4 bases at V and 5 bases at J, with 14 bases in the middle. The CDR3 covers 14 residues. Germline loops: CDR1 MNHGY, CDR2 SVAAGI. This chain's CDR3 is CASSSHRVRETQYF. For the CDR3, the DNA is TGTGCCAGCAGTTCCCATCGCGTCCGGGAGACCCAGTACTTC.

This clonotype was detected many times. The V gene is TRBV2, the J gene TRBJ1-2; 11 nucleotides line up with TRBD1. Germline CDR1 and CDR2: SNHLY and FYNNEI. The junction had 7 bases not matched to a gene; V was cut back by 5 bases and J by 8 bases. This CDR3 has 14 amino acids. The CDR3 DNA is TGTGCCAGCAGTTTCGGACAGGGGGCAGAAGGCTACACCTTC. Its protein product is CASSFGQGAEGYTF.

As DNA, the CDR3 is TGCGCCAGCAGCTTGGACGGCAGGGAGGCCCAGTACTTC. It yields the protein CASSLDGREAQYF. V gene TRBV5-1 combines with J gene TRBJ2-5, with D maybe TRBD2 (6 bases). Trimming pared 0 bases from V and 9 bases from J, leaving 12 bases between. CDR1 and CDR2 (germline): SGHRS, YFSETQ. CDR3 length: 13 amino acids.

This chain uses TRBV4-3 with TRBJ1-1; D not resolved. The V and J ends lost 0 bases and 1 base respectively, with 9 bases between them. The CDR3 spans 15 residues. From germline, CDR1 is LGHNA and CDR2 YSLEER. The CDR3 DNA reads TGCGCCAGCAGCCAAGATCTAGTGGAGAACACTGAAGCTTTCTTT. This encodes CASSQDLVENTEAFF.

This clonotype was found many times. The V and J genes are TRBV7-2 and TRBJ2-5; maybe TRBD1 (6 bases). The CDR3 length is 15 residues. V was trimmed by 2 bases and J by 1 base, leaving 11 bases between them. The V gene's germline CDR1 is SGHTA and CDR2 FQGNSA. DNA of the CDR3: TGTGCCAGCAGCTTATATACAGGGACCCAAGAGACCCAGTACTTC. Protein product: CASSLYTGTQETQYF. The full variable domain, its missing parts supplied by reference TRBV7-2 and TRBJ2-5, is GAGVSQSPSNKVTEKGKDVELRCDPISGHTALYWYRQSLGQGLEFLIYFQGNSAPDKSGLPSDRFSAERTGGSVSTLTIQRTQQEDSAVYLCASSLYTGTQETQYFGPGTRLLVL.

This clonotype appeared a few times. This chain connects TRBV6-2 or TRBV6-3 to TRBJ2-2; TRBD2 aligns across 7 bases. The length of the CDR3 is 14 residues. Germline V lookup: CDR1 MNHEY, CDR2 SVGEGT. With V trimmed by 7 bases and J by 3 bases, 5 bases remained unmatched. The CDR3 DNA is TGTGCCAGCAAGCGGGGAGGAGACACCGGGGAGCTGTTTTTT. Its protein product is CASKRGGDTGELFF.

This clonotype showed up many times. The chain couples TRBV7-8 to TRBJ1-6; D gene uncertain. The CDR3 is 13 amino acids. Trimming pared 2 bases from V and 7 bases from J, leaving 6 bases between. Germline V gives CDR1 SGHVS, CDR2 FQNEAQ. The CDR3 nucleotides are TGTGCCAGCAGCTTACAGCCGAATTCACCCCTCCACTTT. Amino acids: CASSLQPNSPLHF.

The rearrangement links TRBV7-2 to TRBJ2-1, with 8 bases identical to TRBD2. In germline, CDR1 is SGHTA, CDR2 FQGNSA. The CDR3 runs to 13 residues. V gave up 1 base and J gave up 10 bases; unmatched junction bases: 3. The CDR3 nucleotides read TGTGCCAGCAGCTTAGGACTAGCGCGGGAGCAGTTCTTC. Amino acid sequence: CASSLGLAREQFF.

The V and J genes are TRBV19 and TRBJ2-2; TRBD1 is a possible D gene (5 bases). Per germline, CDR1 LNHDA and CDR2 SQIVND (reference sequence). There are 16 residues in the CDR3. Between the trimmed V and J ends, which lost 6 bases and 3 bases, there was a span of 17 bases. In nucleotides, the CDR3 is TGTGCCAGTAGAGCCCCTGGCAGGGCGGACACCGGGGAGCTGTTTTTT. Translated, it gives CASRAPGRADTGELFF.

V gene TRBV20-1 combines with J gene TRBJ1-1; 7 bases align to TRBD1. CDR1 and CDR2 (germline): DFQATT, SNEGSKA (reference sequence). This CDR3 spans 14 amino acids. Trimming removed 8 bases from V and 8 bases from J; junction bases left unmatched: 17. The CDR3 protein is CSSKATGAPSEAFF. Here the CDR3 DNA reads TGCAGTTCAAAGGCTACAGGGGCCCCCTCCGAAGCTTTCTTT.

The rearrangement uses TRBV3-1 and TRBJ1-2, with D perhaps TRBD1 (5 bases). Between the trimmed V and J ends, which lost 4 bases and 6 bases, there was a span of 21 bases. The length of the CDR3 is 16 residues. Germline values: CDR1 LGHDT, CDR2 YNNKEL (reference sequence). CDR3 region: CASSPMGGVSLNGYTF. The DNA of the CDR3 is TGTGCCAGCAGCCCTATGGGAGGGGTATCCCTCAATGGCTACACCTTC. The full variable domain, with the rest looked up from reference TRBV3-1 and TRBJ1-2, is DTAVSQTPKYLVTQMGNDKSIKCEQNLGHDTMYWYKQDSKKFLKIMFSYNNKELIINETVPNRFSPKSPDKAHLNLHINSLELGDSAVYFCASSPMGGVSLNGYTFGSGTRLTVV.

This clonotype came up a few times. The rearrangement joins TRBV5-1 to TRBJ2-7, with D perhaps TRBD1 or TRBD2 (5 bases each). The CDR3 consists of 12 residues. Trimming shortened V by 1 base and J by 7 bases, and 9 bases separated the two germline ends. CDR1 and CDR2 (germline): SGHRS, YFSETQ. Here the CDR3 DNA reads TGCGCCAGCAGCTTGCGAGGGGAAGAGCAGTACTTC. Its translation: CASSLRGEEQYF.

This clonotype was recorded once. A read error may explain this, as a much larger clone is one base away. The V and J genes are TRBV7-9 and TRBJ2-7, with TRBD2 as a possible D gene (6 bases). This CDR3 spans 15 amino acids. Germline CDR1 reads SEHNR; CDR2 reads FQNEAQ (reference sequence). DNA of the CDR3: TGTGCCAGCAGCTCAGCCGGAGGGCTTTCCTACGAGCGGTACTTC. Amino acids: CASSSAGGLSYERYF.

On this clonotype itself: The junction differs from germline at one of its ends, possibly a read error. This chain's CDR3 is CASIDGTSSADTQYF. CDR3 nucleotide sequence: TGCGCCAGCATCGACGGGACTAGCTCGGCAGATACGCAGTATTTT. V gene TRBV2 combines with J gene TRBJ2-3; 9 bases match TRBD2. The CDR3 has 15 residues. Germline CDR1 is SNHLY and CDR2 is FYNNEI.